A selection of T cell receptor beta chains follows, all from one sample in a study of shared clonotypes between healthy human individuals. Assay: immunoSEQ multiplex PCR; the TCRdb copy retains only in-frame clones and omits some. The sample consists of 110,000 or so clones, about 70% of them appearing once. Sequenced sample: memory CD8+ T cells sorted from blood. Source of these receptors: a woman aged 30 to 39 in good health. Both conserved end residues are part of each CDR3. The D gene is left open where the match is weak.

>.|TRBV14|TRBJ2-3
CASSLHGSSTDTQYF
>.|TRBV5-4|TRBJ2-3
CASSGLDGTDTQYF
>TRBD1|TRBV6-6|TRBJ1-1
CASSHGTGVPEAFF
>TRBD2|TRBV2|TRBJ2-3
CASSRGLAGGITDTQYF
>.|TRBV7-3|TRBJ1-6
CASSPPPQGKGSPLHF
>.|TRBV7-9|TRBJ2-2
CAIGAQVNTGELFF
>.|TRBV5-1|TRBJ2-3
CASSLGNSLDADTQYF
>.|TRBV5-1|TRBJ2-6
CASSSLQGSNVLTF
>.|TRBV27|TRBJ1-5
CASSLRDQPQHF
>TRBD1|TRBV20-1|TRBJ2-5
CSGRGRQQYF
>.|TRBV6-1|TRBJ2-1
CASSLNIDVNEQFF
>.|TRBV27|TRBJ2-7
CASSATGTYIYEQYF
>TRBD1|TRBV5-1|TRBJ1-2
CASSWDSRRVGYTF
>TRBD1|TRBV27|TRBJ2-3
CASSSIPGQGERGTQYF
>TRBD2|TRBV28|TRBJ2-5
CASSLTSGGQETQYF
>TRBD2|TRBV28|TRBJ2-7
CASSLLRLAGEGFEEQYF
>.|TRBV25-1|TRBJ2-2
CASSEFLGHTITGELFF
>.|TRBV7-6|TRBJ2-7
CASSLPGIEQYF
>.|TRBV7-2|TRBJ2-4
CASSSYLENIQYF
>.|TRBV7-2|TRBJ1-5
CASSLRGGDQPQHF
>.|TRBV28|TRBJ2-5
CATLSDWRRETQYF
>.|TRBV5-6|TRBJ1-4
CASSFKRSTTNEKLFF
>.|TRBV5-6|TRBJ1-3
CASSLAGSGNTIYF
>TRBD1|TRBV6-5|TRBJ2-7
CASSFTGDPYEQYF
>.|TRBV7-9|TRBJ2-1
CASSLSTNEQFF
>.|TRBV29-1|TRBJ1-3
CSVVGAGNTIYF
>.|TRBV27|TRBJ2-3
CASSHRRDTQYF
>TRBD1|TRBV7-9|.
CASSLGGQGSEQYF
>.|TRBV6-1|TRBJ2-3
CASRTKRASTDTQYF
>.|TRBV2|TRBJ1-4
CASTPQPDGVLTTNEKLFF
>.|TRBV28|TRBJ1-1
CASSFYPGTEAFF
>TRBD2|TRBV27|TRBJ2-1
CASVPESGRALDEQFF
>TRBD1|TRBV6-1|TRBJ2-4
CASSRQGTKNIQYF
>.|TRBV4-1|TRBJ2-3
CASSQDKSTDTQYF
>.|TRBV7-6|TRBJ1-5
CASSLSPRTEVCNQPQHF
>.|TRBV20-1|TRBJ2-5
CSARETQYF
>.|TRBV6-1|TRBJ2-5
CASSDYFLRETQYF
>TRBD1|TRBV11-2|TRBJ2-7
CASSFDRGRHEQYF
>TRBD1|TRBV15|TRBJ2-5
CATSRLGQGEETQYF
>.|TRBV7-9|TRBJ1-1
CASSLGWANTEAFF
>TRBD1|TRBV11-3|TRBJ1-5
CASSIGTGDQPQHF
>.|TRBV27|.
CASSPSRLDTSPSYEQYF
>.|TRBV7-2|TRBJ1-3
CASSQNRVSGNTIYF
>.|TRBV9|TRBJ2-2
CASSGTANWELFF
>TRBD2|TRBV5-1|TRBJ2-2
CASSLRLAANTGELFF
>.|TRBV9|TRBJ2-2
CASSVARGPNTGELFF
>.|TRBV7-6|TRBJ1-1
CASSPWLQGMNTEAFF
>TRBD2|TRBV28|TRBJ2-1
CASTASGAYNEQFF
>.|TRBV6-5|TRBJ1-1
CASSFNLLMNTEAFF